A single sample gave rise to the 5 T cell receptor beta chains below, sequenced in a study of long-term antiretroviral therapy in people with HIV. The authors ran the immunoSEQ assay, v3.0, at survey level. Generated by immunoSEQ multiplex PCR, the TCRdb table keeps only in-frame clones and is missing some. The table includes about 22,000 clones, approximately 80% detected once. The input for sequencing was unsorted PBMCs, taken 0.1 years before starting antiretroviral therapy. The receptors derive from a man aged 18 to 30 with HIV.

The CDR3 reads CASSAGQHYGYTF. The CDR3 DNA is TGTGCCAGCAGCGCAGGACAGCACTATGGCTACACCTTC. This chain uses TRBV7-9 with TRBJ1-2, with D maybe TRBD1 (6 bases). V dropped 5 bases and J dropped 3 bases, with 10 bases sitting between them. The CDR3 spans 13 residues. Germline V CDR1 and CDR2: SEHNR, FQNEAQ (reference sequence).

The chain combines TRBV4-3 with TRBJ2-1; 8 bases fit TRBD2. V shed 0 bases and J 3 bases; nucleotides not matched to a gene: 4. The CDR3 sequence is 16 residues long. Germline CDR1 is LGHNA and CDR2 is YSLEER. The CDR3 DNA reads TGCGCCAGCAGCCAAGATCGGGGGGGCTTCTACAATGAGCAGTTCTTC. Its translation is CASSQDRGGFYNEQFF.

The V and J genes are TRBV6-1 and TRBJ1-1, with D unclear. CDR3 length: 12 amino acids. Deletions cut 7 bases from V and 4 bases from J, with 10 bases between. The V gene's germline CDR1 is MNHNS and CDR2 SASEGT. CDR3 residues: CASIGLGTEAFF. The DNA of the CDR3 is TGTGCCAGCATTGGGCTGGGCACTGAAGCTTTCTTT.

This clone was seen a single time. The rearrangement uses TRBV18 and TRBJ2-7; D may be TRBD1 or TRBD2 (5 bases each). Germline V gene data show CDR1 as KGHSH and CDR2 as LQKENI. Trimming left V 4 bases short and J 3 bases short, with 16 bases between. The CDR3 length is 15 residues. The CDR3 sequence is CASSRTTGTVYEQYF. The CDR3 DNA follows: TGTGCCAGCTCACGGACGACCGGGACGGTCTACGAGCAGTACTTC. Looking up the rest from reference TRBV18 and TRBJ2-7 gives the full variable domain: NAGVMQNPRHLVRRRGQEARLRCSPMKGHSHVYWYRQLPEEGLKFMVYLQKENIIDESGMPKERFSAEFPKEGPSILRIQQVVRGDSAAYFCASSRTTGTVYEQYFGPGTRLTVT.

This clone was seen a handful of times. This rearrangement joins TRBV19 to TRBJ2-2, with a tentative D call TRBD2 (5 bases). V lost 3 bases, J lost 7 bases, and 12 bases lay in between. The CDR3 is 14 residues long. Germline lookup yields CDR1 LNHDA and CDR2 SQIVND (reference sequence). CDR3 nucleotides: TGTGCCAGTAGTATCGAGTCGGGAAACGGGGAGCTGTTTTTT. It translates to CASSIESGNGELFF.